A single sample gave rise to the 28 T cell receptor beta chains below, sequenced in a study of breast tumors, draining lymph nodes, adjacent tissues (dated by TCRdb to between 2015 and 2016). Preparation of the library involved multiplex PCR. The reads were generated on an Illumina HiSeq 2000. The public reads were reanalyzed by TCRdb: fastp trimming at Q25, MiXCR alignment, in-frame beta chains only. One record per CDR3 amino acid sequence lists the most common genes and DNA. A total of approximately 100,000 distinct CDR3 sequences appear in this sample, around 30% of them only once. The ten largest clones take up approximately 5.3% of the sample. The lymph node samples were taken from the axillary draining lymph nodes of breast cancer patients. Sequenced input: axillary lymph node tissue. The receptors here all came from a female donor with breast cancer. Some clones in this sample may be carry-over from other donors' samples.

Many counts were recorded for this clonotype. This sequence may be a read error, since a much larger clone differs from it by one base. This chain links TRBV20-1 with TRBJ2-5; 11 nucleotides line up with TRBD2. Germline V lookup: CDR1 DFQATT, CDR2 SNEGSKA (reference sequence). This CDR3 has 12 residues. CDR3 residues: CSAVSGGETPYF. In nucleotides, the CDR3 is TGCAGTGCTGTTAGCGGGGGGGAGACCCCGTACTTC.

This clonotype was observed a single time. A much larger clone differs by one base, so this may be a read error. The chain uses TRBV7-3 and TRBJ2-7; perhaps TRBD2 as D (6 bases). The V gene's germline CDR1 is SGHTA and CDR2 FQGTGA. This CDR3 comprises 15 residues. The CDR3 loop is CASSSTGRDSHEQYF. The CDR3 DNA follows: TGTGCCAGCAGCTCAACGGGACGGGACTCCCACGAGCAGTACTTC.

This clonotype has a count of ten or more. This sequence joins TRBV19 and TRBJ2-6; D is undetermined. The CDR3 runs 17 residues. CDR1 is LNHDA, CDR2 SQIVND, per germline (reference sequence). V lost 3 bases and J lost 4, with 16 bases in between. This chain's CDR3 is CASSIGLWSDGANVLTF. CDR3 nucleotides: TGTGCCAGTAGTATTGGGCTGTGGTCGGACGGGGCCAACGTCCTGACTTTC. Based on the CDR3 plus reference TRBV19 and TRBJ2-6, the full variable domain is DGGITQSPKYLFRKEGQNVTLSCEQNLNHDAMYWYRQDPGQGLRLIYYSQIVNDFQKGDIAEGYSVSREKKESFPLTVTSAQKNPTAFYLCASSIGLWSDGANVLTFGAGSRLTVL.

This clonotype was picked up many times. The genes are TRBV6-2 or TRBV6-3 and TRBJ2-3; 12 bases fit TRBD2. The germline V gene has CDR1 MNHEY and CDR2 SVGEGT. Trimming took 0 bases from V and 0 from J; bases not matched to a gene: 4. The CDR3 is 18 residues long. The CDR3 sequence: CASSYSTSGRPSTDTQYF. The CDR3 nucleotides are TGTGCCAGCAGTTACTCGACTAGCGGGAGACCTAGCACAGATACGCAGTATTTT.

This clonotype was counted many times. CDR3 in amino acids: CASSVSSLQETQYF. CDR3 DNA: TGTGCCAGCAGCGTATCTAGTTTACAAGAGACCCAGTACTTC. The chain is built from TRBV9 and TRBJ2-5; D remains unclear. Germline CDR1 reads SGDLS; CDR2 reads YYNGEE. Trimming left V 1 base short and J 2 bases short, with 9 bases between. The CDR3 runs 14 residues.

This clonotype was recorded a few times. V usage is TRBV4-3 and J usage is TRBJ1-1; D is possibly TRBD1 (5 bases). V lost 4 bases and J 4 bases, leaving 10 bases between the germline ends. CDR3 length: 13 residues. Germline assignment: CDR1 LGHNA and CDR2 YSLEER. Here the CDR3 DNA reads TGCGCCAGCAGCCCAAACCAGGGCACTGAAGCTTTCTTT. This sequence encodes CASSPNQGTEAFF.

The chain is built from TRBV20-1 and TRBJ2-2; perhaps TRBD2 as D (5 bases). Per germline, CDR1 DFQATT and CDR2 SNEGSKA (reference sequence). Trimming took off 1 base at V and 8 bases at J, with 11 bases between the two ends. CDR3 size: 13 residues. The DNA for the CDR3 is TGCAGTGCTAGAGCTTTGGTAGCGGGGGAGCTGTTTTTT. This sequence encodes CSARALVAGELFF.

Turning to this clonotype: A read error may produce the germline difference seen at one junction end. The chain couples TRBV7-2 to TRBJ1-6, with a possible D match to TRBD1 (6 bases). Germline values: CDR1 SGHTA, CDR2 FQGNSA. The CDR3 has 17 residues. CDR3 region: CASSLERPGVGDSPPHF. In DNA form, the CDR3 reads TGTGCCAGCAGCTTAGAAAGGCCAGGGGTTGGAGATTCACCCCCCCACTTT.

This clonotype occurred many times. This chain links TRBV4-2 with TRBJ2-3; 7 nucleotides agree with TRBD2. V lost 2 bases to trimming and J lost 6 bases; unmatched junction nucleotides: 8. CDR1 and CDR2 (germline): LGHNA, YNFKEQ. The CDR3 runs to 15 residues. The CDR3 DNA sequence: TGTGCCAGCAGCCAATCATTAGCGGGTAGGGATACGCAGTATTTT. This translates into CASSQSLAGRDTQYF.

This clonotype was counted many times. The rearrangement joins TRBV11-2 to TRBJ2-3, with TRBD2 identical over 12 bases. V shed 6 bases and J 5 bases; nucleotides not matched to a gene: 9. The germline V gene has CDR1 SGHAT and CDR2 FQNNGV. This CDR3 contains 16 residues. For the CDR3, the DNA is TGTGCCAGCAGACGAGGACTAGCGGGACCTGGAGATACGCAGTATTTT. As protein: CASRRGLAGPGDTQYF.

This clonotype has at least ten counts. V usage is TRBV4-1 and J usage is TRBJ1-2; D is unclear. The germline gives CDR1 MGHRA, CDR2 YSYEKL. V was shortened by 2 bases and J by 3 bases, with 13 bases between the two germline ends. The CDR3 totals 15 residues. In DNA, the CDR3 is TGCGCCAGCAGCCAAACGTTAGGTGCCCACTATGGCTACACCTTC. Residues: CASSQTLGAHYGYTF.

This clonotype was detected ten times or more. The chain couples TRBV30 to TRBJ2-7; TRBD2 matches at 7 bases. The CDR3 consists of 13 residues. Germline CDR1 and CDR2: GTSNPN and SVGIG (reference sequence). V shed 0 bases and J 3 bases; nucleotides not matched to a gene: 2. CDR3 sequence reads: CAWSVGGSYEQYF. CDR3 nucleotide sequence: TGTGCCTGGAGTGTTGGCGGGAGCTACGAGCAGTACTTC.

V and J are TRBV7-9 and TRBJ2-7, with 11 bases aligning to TRBD2. The CDR3 is 17 residues long. Germline loops: CDR1 SEHNR, CDR2 FQNEAQ (reference sequence). Trimming cost V 5 bases and J 0 bases; bases outside gene matches: 9. The CDR3 DNA follows: TGTGCCAGCAGCGAAGGACTAGCGGGCCCTAGCTCCTACGAGCAGTACTTC. It codes for CASSEGLAGPSSYEQYF.

The table lists this clonotype with many counts. The chain links TRBV6-1 to TRBJ1-2; possibly TRBD1 for D (6 bases). Germline CDR1 and CDR2: MNHNS and SASEGT. V dropped 5 bases and J dropped 4 bases, with 17 bases sitting between them. The CDR3 extends over 15 amino acids. CDR3 sequence reads: CASSHRRDTVYGYTF. The CDR3 coding sequence is TGTGCCAGCAGTCATCGCCGGGACACGGTCTATGGCTACACCTTC.

In this sample, this clonotype turned up many times. Given a much more abundant clone one base away, this may be a read error. This chain connects TRBV5-1 to TRBJ1-3; the D is unclear. The germline V gene encodes CDR1 SGHRS and CDR2 YFSETQ. Trimming removed 9 bases from V and 8 bases from J, with 21 bases in between. This CDR3 comprises 14 residues. DNA of the CDR3: TGCGCCAACAGTTCTGACCGGGCCAAGGACACCATATATTTT. This encodes CANSSDRAKDTIYF. Full variable domain (outside the CDR3, taken from reference TRBV5-1 and TRBJ1-3): KAGVTQTPRYLIKTRGQQVTLSCSPISGHRSVSWYQQTPGQGLQFLFEYFSETQRNKGNFPGRFSGRQFSNSRSEMNVSTLELGDSALYLCANSSDRAKDTIYFGEGSWLTVV.

The V and J genes are TRBV11-3 and TRBJ1-1; TRBD1 aligns across 8 bases. Looked up from germline, CDR1 is SGHNT and CDR2 is YENEEA. J gave up 1 base and V 8 bases, and 12 bases lay outside the gene matches. This CDR3 has 16 amino acids. Here the CDR3 DNA reads TGTGCCAGCCGTCGAGAGACAGGGGTTCAGAACACTGAAGCTTTCTTT. Its protein product is CASRRETGVQNTEAFF.

For this clonotype: A much bigger clone sits one base away, suggesting this may be a read error. The chain combines TRBV18 with TRBJ1-4, with 8 bases aligning to TRBD1. Germline-derived CDR1 and CDR2 are KGHSH and LQKENI. This CDR3 is built from 14 residues. The ends lost 3 bases at V and 5 bases at J; junction bases unmatched: 2. The CDR3 sequence is CASSPRTGNEKLFF. DNA of the CDR3: TGTGCCAGCTCACCGCGGACAGGGAATGAAAAACTGTTTTTT.

This clonotype was seen ten or more times. The chain joins TRBV7-2 to TRBJ1-2; D might be TRBD1 (5 bases). Germline-derived CDR1 and CDR2 are SGHTA and FQGNSA. V lost 0 bases, J lost 0 bases, and 8 bases lay in between. The CDR3 covers 15 residues. CDR3: CASSLAGPTNYGYTF. DNA of the CDR3: TGTGCCAGCAGCTTAGCGGGACCTACTAACTATGGCTACACCTTC. Supplemented by reference TRBV7-2 and TRBJ1-2, the full variable domain reads GAGVSQSPSNKVTEKGKDVELRCDPISGHTALYWYRQSLGQGLEFLIYFQGNSAPDKSGLPSDRFSAERTGGSVSTLTIQRTQQEDSAVYLCASSLAGPTNYGYTFGSGTRLTVV.

A word on this clonotype: The CDR3 end shows no conserved phenylalanine or tryptophan, and so a read error is likely. The limits of the CDR3 on the DNA are not certain, so only TCRdb's listed CDR3 is given. The chain employs TRBV7-9 and TRBJ1-6. Looked up from germline, CDR1 is SEHNR and CDR2 is FQNEAQ (reference sequence). The CDR3 has 9 amino acids, counting both end residues. The CDR3 protein is CASSLSENY.

This clonotype was seen ten or more times. The rearrangement links TRBV6-2 or TRBV6-3 to TRBJ1-5; D is possibly TRBD1 (5 bases). V lost 7 bases to trimming and J lost 5 bases, with 18 bases between them. The CDR3 runs to 15 residues. The V gene's germline CDR1 is MNHEY and CDR2 SVGEGT. Here the CDR3 DNA reads TGTGCCAGCACCCAAGTAGGACATCTCTATCAGCCCCAGCATTTT. This encodes CASTQVGHLYQPQHF.

This clonotype was counted between two and nine times. A much larger clone lies a single base off, so this may be a read error. The genes are TRBV20-1 and TRBJ2-1; 7 positions match TRBD2. The germline V gene has CDR1 DFQATT and CDR2 SNEGSKA (reference sequence). The CDR3 spans 15 residues. The trim removed 0 bases at V and 6 bases at J, leaving 8 bases unmatched. The CDR3, as DNA: TGCAGTGCTAGAGACCCGACTAGCTTTACCAATGAGCAGTTCTTC. It is translated as CSARDPTSFTNEQFF.

About this clonotype itself: The germline gene is not matched at one end of the junction; a read error may be the cause. This sequence joins TRBV7-2 and TRBJ1-3; 9 bases map to TRBD1. This CDR3 has 15 amino acids. Germline CDR1 is SGHTA and CDR2 is FQGNSA. Here the CDR3 reads CVSSSDRGFGNTIYF. The CDR3 nucleotides are TGTGTCAGCAGCTCCGACAGGGGGTTCGGAAACACCATATATTTT. Together with reference TRBV7-2 and TRBJ1-3, the CDR3 gives the full variable domain: GAGVSQSPSNKVTEKGKDVELRCDPISGHTALYWYRQSLGQGLEFLIYFQGNSAPDKSGLPSDRFSAERTGGSVSTLTIQRTQQEDSAVYLCVSSSDRGFGNTIYFGEGSWLTVV.

This chain connects TRBV10-3 to TRBJ2-5, with 10 bases identical to TRBD2. V lost 8 bases, J lost 5 bases, and 20 bases stayed unmatched. Germline CDR1 reads ENHRY; CDR2 reads SYGVKD. The CDR3 runs to 18 residues. This CDR3 reads CAIGPSSGGQTKGETQYF. DNA for the CDR3: TGTGCCATCGGGCCCTCTAGCGGGGGACAGACCAAGGGGGAGACCCAGTACTTC.

About this clonotype: A single base separates this from a much larger clone, so it may be a read error. The rearrangement uses TRBV10-3 and TRBJ2-3; no definite D call. Germline V gives CDR1 ENHRY, CDR2 SYGVKD. This CDR3 spans 12 amino acids. V lost 5 bases and J lost 8, with 11 bases in between. CDR3 nucleotides: TGTGCCATCAGTCCGGCGGATGTTACGCAGTATTTT. Protein sequence: CAISPADVTQYF.

This clonotype was picked up many times. This chain links TRBV6-5 with TRBJ1-6; 7 bases fit TRBD1. The CDR3 is made up of 15 amino acids. Germline CDR1 and CDR2: MNHEY and SVGAGI. The V gene end was trimmed by 5 bases and the J gene end by 4 bases; junction bases not matched to a gene: 5. CDR3 in DNA: TGTGCCAGCAGTCCCCGGGACAGATATAATTCACCCCTCCACTTT. This gives the protein CASSPRDRYNSPLHF.

The chain joins TRBV10-3 to TRBJ2-5, with 9 bases aligning to TRBD2. V lost 3 bases and J lost 5; bases outside the gene matches: 1. Germline CDR1 ENHRY, CDR2 SYGVKD. This CDR3 is built from 13 residues. The CDR3 DNA reads as TGTGCCATCAGTGATGGACTAGCGGAGACCCAGTACTTC. Translation gives CAISDGLAETQYF.

The chain carries TRBV19 and TRBJ1-5, with D hard to call. The CDR3 is made up of 13 amino acids. V dropped 5 bases and J dropped 4 bases, with 9 bases sitting between them. CDR1 and CDR2 (germline): LNHDA, SQIVND (reference sequence). CDR3 DNA: TGTGCCAGTAGTGCGGGTCTGAATCAGCCCCAGCATTTT. It encodes CASSAGLNQPQHF.

Concerning this clonotype itself: One end of the junction is discordant with germline, which a read error may explain. The chain links TRBV5-1 to TRBJ1-5; 8 bases align to TRBD1. CDR1 is SGHRS and CDR2 is YFSETQ in the germline V gene. The CDR3 length is 14 residues. Here the CDR3 reads CASSWGTGHHPQHF. CDR3 sequence (DNA): TGCGCCAGCAGCTGGGGGACAGGACATCACCCCCAGCATTTT.